This TCR beta chain comes out of a study of OX40 agonist ivuxolimab in advanced cancers. General study results and limits: Expanded clones tended on average to be more numerous among CD8+ T cells than CD4+.

Points on this clone: The target antigen is unknown.

V lost 7 bases, J lost 5 bases, and 11 bases lay in between. Germline lookup yields CDR1 MDHEN and CDR2 SYDVKM. This CDR3 is built from 13 residues. Sequencing used immunoSEQ multiplex PCR; TCRdb keeps in-frame clones, though not all of them. The table lists about 25,000 clones, approximately 86% of them singletons. The gene calls are TRBV28 and TRBJ2-2; D is undetermined. The material was CD4+ or CD8+ T cells sorted from blood, obtained in a trial of the OX40 agonist ivuxolimab. The sequence was collected from an adult with an advanced solid tumor such as melanoma, head and neck, liver or kidney cancer. The CDR3 reads CASTFKGTGELFF. The CDR3 DNA is TGTGCCAGCACTTTTAAGGGTACCGGGGAGCTGTTTTTT.